These 21 T cell receptor beta chains share one sample of origin, sequenced in a study of T cells in localized non-small cell lung cancer. Measured with immunoSEQ multiplex PCR; TCRdb has only the in-frame clones, and not every one. The repertoire has 30,000 to 40,000 clones, approximately 80% of them found once; the top ten carry around 33%. Source: peripheral blood, taken before any cancer treatment. The receptor source for this set is a male donor aged 60 or over with stage II squamous cell lung carcinoma.

This sequence joins TRBV11-1 and TRBJ2-7; no reliable D call. Germline assignment: CDR1 SGHAT and CDR2 FQDESV (reference sequence). CDR3 length equals 14 residues. Trimming left V 5 bases short and J 5 bases short, with 16 bases between. CDR3: CASSPARLYHEQYF. CDR3 DNA: TGTGCCAGCAGCCCAGCCCGGTTATACCACGAGCAGTACTTC. Combining the CDR3 with reference TRBV11-1 and TRBJ2-7 gives the whole variable domain EAEVAQSPRYKITEKSQAVAFWCDPISGHATLYWYRQILGQGPELLVQFQDESVVDDSQLPKDRFSAERLKGVDSTLKIQPAELGDSAMYLCASSPARLYHEQYFGPGTRLTVT.

The chain uses TRBV2 and TRBJ1-5; no clear D gene. The CDR3 length is 13 residues. V was shortened by 10 bases and J by 6 bases, with 16 bases between the two germline ends. The germline CDR1 and CDR2 sequences are SNHLY and FYNNEI. The CDR3, as DNA: TGTGCCATAACGCGAGGGTTAACTCAGCCCCAGCATTTT. As protein: CAITRGLTQPQHF. The complete variable domain, with remaining parts taken from reference TRBV2 and TRBJ1-5, reads EPEVTQTPSHQVTQMGQEVILRCVPISNHLYFYWYRQILGQKVEFLVSFYNNEISEKSEIFDDQFSVERPDGSNFTLKIRSTKLEDSAMYFCAITRGLTQPQHFGDGTRLSIL.

The V call is TRBV4-1, the J call TRBJ2-5; weak D call: TRBD1 (5 bases). Germline V gene data show CDR1 as MGHRA and CDR2 as YSYEKL. This CDR3 is built from 16 residues. V was cut by 0 bases and J by 5 bases, with 16 bases left in between. The CDR3 loop is CASSQELGAYRETQYF. CDR3 in DNA: TGCGCCAGCAGCCAAGAGCTAGGGGCCTACCGGGAGACCCAGTACTTC.

CDR3 sequence (DNA): TGTGCCAGCGGGACGCCGCCTCACAATGAGCAGTTCTTC. It yields the protein CASGTPPHNEQFF. This chain links TRBV7-2 with TRBJ2-1; the D call may be TRBD1 or TRBD2 (5 bases each). V was trimmed by 8 bases and J by 5 bases, leaving 13 bases between them. Looked up from germline, CDR1 is SGHTA and CDR2 is FQGNSA. This CDR3 is built from 13 residues.

This clone is labeled hyperexpanded. The chain has TRBV11-2 and TRBJ1-6; D might be TRBD1 (6 bases). The CDR3 loop spans 15 amino acids. With 0 bases removed from V and 11 bases from J, the gap between germline ends came to 14 bases. The germline V gene encodes CDR1 SGHAT and CDR2 FQNNGV. The CDR3 loop is CASSLDRGTITPLHF. Written as DNA, the CDR3 is TGTGCCAGCAGCTTAGATCGAGGGACAATTACACCCCTCCACTTT.

This CDR3 reads CASSMGDRGYFGELFF. The CDR3 DNA follows: TGTGCCAGTAGTATGGGAGACAGGGGGTACTTCGGGGAGCTGTTTTTT. This chain uses TRBV19 with TRBJ2-2; 9 positions match TRBD1. The V segment lost 3 bases and the J segment 7 bases; nucleotides outside the gene matches: 9. Germline V gene lookup returns CDR1 LNHDA and CDR2 SQIVND (reference sequence). The CDR3 runs to 16 residues. Combining the CDR3 with reference TRBV19 and TRBJ2-2 gives the whole variable domain DGGITQSPKYLFRKEGQNVTLSCEQNLNHDAMYWYRQDPGQGLRLIYYSQIVNDFQKGDIAEGYSVSREKKESFPLTVTSAQKNPTAFYLCASSMGDRGYFGELFFGEGSRLTVL.

The rearrangement joins TRBV27 to TRBJ1-5, with D possibly matching TRBD1 (6 bases). V lost 3 bases to trimming and J lost 0 bases, with 6 bases between them. This CDR3 spans 14 amino acids. Germline values: CDR1 MNHEY, CDR2 SMNVEV (reference sequence). The CDR3 DNA follows: TGTGCCAGCAGTTTCAGGGGTAGCAATCAGCCCCAGCATTTT. Its protein product is CASSFRGSNQPQHF.

The sample holds a few counts of this clone. The chain uses TRBV7-9 and TRBJ2-3, with D uncertain. V lost 7 bases and J 3 bases, leaving 8 bases between the germline ends. Germline V gene data show CDR1 as SEHNR and CDR2 as FQNEAQ (reference sequence). This CDR3 is 12 amino acids long. This CDR3 is CASNLGTDTQYF. The DNA of the CDR3 is TGTGCCAGCAACCTGGGGACAGATACGCAGTATTTT.

The CDR3 nucleotides read TGTGCCAGCAGTTACCGGACTAGCGGGACGGGGGAGCTGTTTTTT. Translated, it gives CASSYRTSGTGELFF. The chain recombines TRBV6-5 with TRBJ2-2; 12 bases are shared with TRBD2. Germline values: CDR1 MNHEY, CDR2 SVGAGI. The CDR3 is made up of 15 amino acids. The V gene end was trimmed by 2 bases and the J gene end by 8 bases; junction bases not matched to a gene: 3.

The chain is built from TRBV5-4 and TRBJ2-5; 8 nucleotides line up with TRBD2. V lost 5 bases and J lost 2; bases outside the gene matches: 8. CDR1 and CDR2 (germline): SGHNT, YYREEE (reference sequence). The length of the CDR3 is 15 residues. CDR3 in amino acids: CASRNLGGGQETQYF. The CDR3 DNA reads TGTGCCAGCAGGAACCTCGGGGGGGGACAAGAGACCCAGTACTTC.

This clone was seen only a few times. The genes are TRBV19 and TRBJ1-1; 9 nucleotides match TRBD1. The length of the CDR3 is 14 residues. Germline loops: CDR1 LNHDA, CDR2 SQIVND (reference sequence). Unmatched junction bases numbered 6, after V lost 6 bases and J lost 4 bases. CDR3 coding DNA: TGTGCCAGTAGGAACAGGGGGCAAGTCACTGAAGCTTTCTTT. Its protein product is CASRNRGQVTEAFF.

This chain joins TRBV5-6 and TRBJ1-1, with TRBD1 identical over 8 bases. V lost 0 bases to trimming and J lost 7 bases; unmatched junction nucleotides: 8. The CDR3 is 15 residues long. Per the germline V gene, CDR1 is SGHDT and CDR2 is YYEEEE. DNA for the CDR3: TGTGCCAGCAGCTTGGGGACAGGGCGAAGGGATGAAGCTTTCTTT. Amino acid sequence: CASSLGTGRRDEAFF.

The chain employs TRBV2 and TRBJ2-2; possibly TRBD1 for D (6 bases). The germline CDR1 and CDR2 sequences are SNHLY and FYNNEI. Trimming removed 1 base from V and 4 bases from J, with 10 bases in between. The CDR3 extends over 15 amino acids. The CDR3 coding sequence is TGTGCCAGCAGTGAAGTGGGGGCGGTCACCGGGGAGCTGTTTTTT. It encodes CASSEVGAVTGELFF.

The chain recombines TRBV5-4 with TRBJ1-1, with D unresolved. Germline lookup yields CDR1 SGHNT and CDR2 YYREEE (reference sequence). V gave up 0 bases and J gave up 3 bases, with 9 bases separating them. The CDR3 is made up of 14 amino acids. CDR3 sequence reads: CASSLAGSDTEAFF. The CDR3 nucleotides read TGTGCCAGCAGCTTGGCCGGGAGTGACACTGAAGCTTTCTTT.

The V gene is TRBV13, the J gene TRBJ2-7; 8 bases are shared with TRBD1. The CDR3 spans 15 residues. V shed 0 bases and J 3 bases; nucleotides not matched to a gene: 4. The germline CDR1 and CDR2 sequences are PRHDT and FYEKMQ (reference sequence). The CDR3 DNA reads TGTGCCAGCAGCTTAGGGCTGACAGGGGTCTACGAGCAGTACTTC. This translates into CASSLGLTGVYEQYF.

The rearrangement uses TRBV6-5 and TRBJ2-2; tentatively, D is TRBD1 or TRBD2 (5 bases each). CDR1 and CDR2 from the germline V gene are MNHEY and SVGAGI. The CDR3 runs to 15 residues. V gave up 0 bases and J gave up 7 bases, with 12 bases separating them. This CDR3 is CASSYSGRGVGELFF. CDR3 DNA sequence: TGTGCCAGCAGTTACTCGGGACGAGGTGTCGGGGAGCTGTTTTTT.

The table lists this clone with a few counts. This chain uses TRBV7-2 with TRBJ1-2; possible D gene TRBD1, 6 bases. In germline, CDR1 is SGHTA, CDR2 FQGNSA. The CDR3 runs 12 residues. V lost 5 bases, J lost 8 bases, and 12 bases lay in between. CDR3 nucleotide sequence: TGTGCCAGCAGCCCGGACAGTAGGGGCTACACCTTC. Its protein product is CASSPDSRGYTF.

The V gene is TRBV7-6, the J gene TRBJ2-1; D uncertain. Trimming removed 1 base at V and 7 bases at J, with 11 bases between. The CDR3 loop spans 14 amino acids. Germline CDR1 is SGHVS and CDR2 is FNYEAQ. The CDR3 DNA sequence: TGTGCCAGCAGCTTAGAGTTCGCGGCTAATGAGCAGTTCTTC. Translating it yields CASSLEFAANEQFF. The full variable domain, completed using reference TRBV7-6 and TRBJ2-1, is GAGVSQSPRYKVTKRGQDVALRCDPISGHVSLYWYRQALGQGPEFLTYFNYEAQQDKSGLPNDRFSAERPEGSISTLTIQRTEQRDSAMYRCASSLEFAANEQFFGPGTRLTVL.

The V gene is TRBV19, the J gene TRBJ1-2; a weak D match, TRBD1 (6 bases). This CDR3 region has 14 residues. Trimming took off 0 bases at V and 3 bases at J, with 8 bases between the two ends. Per the germline V gene, CDR1 is LNHDA and CDR2 is SQIVND (reference sequence). The CDR3 nucleotides are TGTGCCAGTAGTATAGACAGGGGTGACTATGGCTACACCTTC. Protein sequence: CASSIDRGDYGYTF. Drawing the rest from reference TRBV19 and TRBJ1-2, the complete variable domain is DGGITQSPKYLFRKEGQNVTLSCEQNLNHDAMYWYRQDPGQGLRLIYYSQIVNDFQKGDIAEGYSVSREKKESFPLTVTSAQKNPTAFYLCASSIDRGDYGYTFGSGTRLTVV.

This chain uses TRBV9 with TRBJ2-2, with D perhaps matching TRBD1 (6 bases). Germline V gene sequence: CDR1 SGDLS, CDR2 YYNGEE. The CDR3 length is 14 residues. V was trimmed by 4 bases and J by 7 bases, leaving 14 bases between them. CDR3 DNA: TGTGCCAGCAGCCCACAGGGATTGCACGGGGAGCTGTTTTTT. Its translation: CASSPQGLHGELFF. Drawing the rest from reference TRBV9 and TRBJ2-2, the complete variable domain is DSGVTQTPKHLITATGQRVTLRCSPRSGDLSVYWYQQSLDQGLQFLIQYYNGEERAKGNILERFSAQQFPDLHSELNLSSLELGDSALYFCASSPQGLHGELFFGEGSRLTVL.

This clone was seen a few times. The chain has TRBV28 and TRBJ2-7; TRBD2 aligns across 12 bases. J was trimmed by 6 bases and V by 3 bases; bases with no gene match: 6. The germline V gene has CDR1 MDHEN and CDR2 SYDVKM. CDR3 length: 15 residues. In nucleotides, the CDR3 is TGTGCCAGCAGTTTTTGGACTAGCGGGGAAGGCGAGCAGTACTTC. This encodes CASSFWTSGEGEQYF.